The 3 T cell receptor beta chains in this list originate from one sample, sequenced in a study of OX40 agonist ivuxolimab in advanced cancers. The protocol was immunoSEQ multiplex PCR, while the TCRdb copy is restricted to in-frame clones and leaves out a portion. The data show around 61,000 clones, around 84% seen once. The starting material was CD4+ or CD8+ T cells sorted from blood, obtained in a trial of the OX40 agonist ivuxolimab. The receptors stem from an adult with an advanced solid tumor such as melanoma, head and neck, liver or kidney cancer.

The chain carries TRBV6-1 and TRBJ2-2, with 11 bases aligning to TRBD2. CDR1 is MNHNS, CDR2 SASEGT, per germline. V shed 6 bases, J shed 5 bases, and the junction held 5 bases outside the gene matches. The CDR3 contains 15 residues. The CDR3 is CASRFGTSGTGELFF. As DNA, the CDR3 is TGTGCCAGCAGGTTCGGGACTAGCGGAACCGGGGAGCTGTTTTTT.

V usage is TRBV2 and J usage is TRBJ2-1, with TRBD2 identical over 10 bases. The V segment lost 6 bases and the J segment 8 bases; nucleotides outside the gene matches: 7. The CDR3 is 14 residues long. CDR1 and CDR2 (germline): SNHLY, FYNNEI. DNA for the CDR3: TGTGCCAGCAGGAGTCTAGCGGGAGTTTATGAGCAGTTCTTC. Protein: CASRSLAGVYEQFF.

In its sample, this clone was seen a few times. The DNA of the CDR3 is TGCAGCGTTCCAGGGGGGGAGACCCAGTACTTC. Translated, it gives CSVPGGETQYF. The V call is TRBV29-1, the J call TRBJ2-5, with D possibly TRBD1 on 7 matching bases. The V gene lost 5 bases and the J gene lost 5 bases, with 9 bases spanning the gap. This CDR3 has 11 amino acids. Germline V gives CDR1 SQVTM, CDR2 ANQGSEA.